This T cell receptor (beta chain) emerged from a study of cytotoxic CD8 clonotypes in ibrutinib-treated CLL (dated by TCRdb to the early 2020s). Context from the whole study: The cohort included about 15 treatment-naive and some 10 relapsed/refractory patients; approximately 17 were IGHV unmutated. Longitudinal samples were available for about 30% of the 86 trial participants. Cryopreserved peripheral blood mononuclear cells were obtained before treatment, at response, and at either sustained remission or disease progression. Samples averaged 255,043 productive templates and 94,082 productive rearrangements. Response samples were obtained after a median of around 11 months of treatment, with a range of about 6 to 36 months. Partial responses were observed in 24 patients and complete responses in 2; after a median follow-up of 68 months, remission was maintained in approximately 14 patients and progression was observed in around twelve. All remission and progressive disease samples were collected while patients were still receiving ibrutinib.

What this sample's time point label stands for: about 11 months on ibrutinib. For TCR beta library preparation, 1.5 to 2 micrograms of genomic DNA were isolated from cryopreserved PBMCs. Longitudinal blood samples from CLL patients on ibrutinib monotherapy were analyzed using high-throughput TCR beta sequencing. The patients took part in an open-label, single-center phase 2 trial of ibrutinib monotherapy. The goal of deep resolution MiSeq sequencing was a depth between 1 in 1 million and 1 in 200,000 T cells, and coverage averaged 10x per clonotype. The immunoSEQ hsTCRB Kit was used to generate TCR beta libraries. In the original analysis: The data were analyzed with ImmunoSEQ Analyzer and ImmunoSEQ Data Assistant, and V, D and J gene assignments followed IMGT definitions. Clonality was computed as one minus normalized Shannon entropy of productive rearrangement frequencies, ranging from 0 to 1. Only overrepresented clonotypes making up at least 0.05% of the repertoire of each patient were included in the public clonotype analysis. About twelve repertoires from age-matched healthy donors, obtained from immuneACCESS, served as clonality controls. TCRdb carries this immuneACCESS record with in-frame sequences only. Its versions omit some clonotypes, under half of them owing to an unresolved V gene in the studies checked, with the rest unexplained. V and J calls and clone size follow that table, whereas D and trimming were derived from the DNA. Here the sample has roughly 130,000 clones; roughly 83% occur a single time. The ten most abundant clones make up around 13% of the sample.

With regard to this clone: There is no known antigen for this receptor. No much larger clone exists at a distance of one base, and base qualities are not known.

The paper's findings and limits, for the study overall: Sampling times were not matched between sustained-remission and progressing patients, and lymph node repertoires were not studied. Public clonotypes were rare and either shrank or stayed stable during treatment, and the rise in clonality at ibrutinib response reflected expansion of private clonotypes. At ibrutinib response clonality went up, during sustained remission it held steady, and at progression it dropped back toward baseline. Baseline clonality exceeded that of age-matched healthy donors and correlated strongly with circulating CD8+ T-cell counts.

CDR1 SGHTA and CDR2 FQGNSA are derived from the germline V gene. V is shortened by 5 bases, J by 2 bases, and the region joining them spans 11 bases. The cysteine opens and the phenylalanine closes a CDR3 of 14 amino acids. Only CDR3 DNA remains: 42 bases, in frame from the first base. The V gene is TRBV7-2 and the J gene is TRBJ2-3, with the D gene call left open. The TCR originated in a human donor with chronic lymphocytic leukemia. This sample comprised PBMCs, obtained after 12 months of ibrutinib treatment. The DNA sequence is as follows: TGTGCCAGCAGCCTCGCGCGATACACAGATACGCAGTATTTT. This gives the protein CASSLARYTDTQYF.